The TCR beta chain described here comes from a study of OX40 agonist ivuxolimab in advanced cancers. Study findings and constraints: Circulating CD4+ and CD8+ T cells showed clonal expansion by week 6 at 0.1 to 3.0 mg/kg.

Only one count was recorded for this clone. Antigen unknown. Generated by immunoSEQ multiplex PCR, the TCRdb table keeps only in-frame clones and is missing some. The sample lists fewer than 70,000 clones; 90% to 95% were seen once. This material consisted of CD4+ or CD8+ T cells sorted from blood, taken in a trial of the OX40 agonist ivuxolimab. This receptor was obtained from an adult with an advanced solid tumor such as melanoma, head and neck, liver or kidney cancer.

The CDR3 region is CASRWTGGTAEAFF. CDR3 coding DNA: TGTGCCAGCAGGTGGACAGGGGGAACGGCTGAAGCTTTCTTT. The chain couples TRBV27 to TRBJ1-1; TRBD1 aligns across 10 bases. CDR1 is MNHEY, CDR2 SMNVEV, per germline (reference sequence). With V trimmed by 6 bases and J by 6 bases, 7 bases remained unmatched. The CDR3 contains 14 residues.